This T cell receptor beta chain appears in the sequencing data of a study of T cell repertoires in cytomegalovirus infection. Study information: HLA-B-restricted CMV epitopes that are well studied, plus recently identified HLA-C-restricted ones, were used by the study. Public TCR beta signatures were indicative of both CMV infection and a matching HLA type.

TCRdb processed the reads anew with MiXCR; each CDR3 protein has one entry. The repertoire holds approximately 1,000,000 distinct CDR3 sequences, around 32% seen once, with 13% in the top ten. Ten or more counts support this clonotype. The antigen is undetermined. The CDR3 sequence is 14 residues long. Trimming cost V 5 bases and J 7 bases, with 17 bases left between them. Germline V lookup: CDR1 SGHVS, CDR2 FQNEAQ. Study-level findings and limits: In two of eight donors, the top clonotype was HLA-C-restricted CMV-specific. Using cumulative public TCR beta family frequency, the authors identified those who carried CMV together with the relevant HLA.

The sequencing used cultured CD8+ T cells from PBMCs, collected from culture after CMV antigen stimulation. The rearrangement joins TRBV7-8 to TRBJ1-2; no clear D gene. The clonotype originates from a human donor in good health (CMV status not recorded). Some clones in this sample may be carry-over from other donors' samples. The CDR3 is CASSPTKGARGYTF. CDR3 nucleotide sequence: TGTGCCAGCAGCCCTACAAAGGGCGCCCGTGGCTACACCTTC.